What follows are 31 T cell receptor beta chains derived from one specimen sequenced in a study of blood T cell repertoires in COVID-19. Profiling relied on immunoSEQ multiplex PCR, and the TCRdb table lists in-frame clones only, not all of them. The profile shows about 500,000 clones, roughly nine tenths of them singletons. Material for sequencing was PBMCs or T cells enriched from blood (not recorded which). These receptors were collected from a young woman who had recovered from COVID-19.

The chain recombines TRBV3-1 (or the pseudogene TRBV3-2) with TRBJ1-3; D is perhaps TRBD1 (5 bases). The CDR3 has 14 amino acids. V lost 4 bases, J lost 4 bases, and 11 bases lay in between. Looked up from germline, CDR1 is LGHDT and CDR2 is YNNKEL (reference sequence). CDR3 nucleotides: TGTGCCAGCAGCCTTCTAGACAGAGGAAACACCATATATTTT. Translated, it gives CASSLLDRGNTIYF.

This clone was detected only a few times. The chain combines TRBV7-9 with TRBJ1-6; D is possibly TRBD1 (6 bases). From germline, CDR1 is SEHNR and CDR2 FQNEAQ (reference sequence). This CDR3 has 15 residues. V lost 1 base to trimming and J lost 8 bases, with 12 bases between them. CDR3 amino acids: CASSLERAGDSPLHF. The CDR3 coding sequence is TGTGCCAGCAGCTTAGAAAGGGCAGGGGATTCACCCCTCCACTTT.

This chain links TRBV4-2 with TRBJ2-1, with 12 bases lining up with TRBD2. The CDR3 runs to 19 residues. The trim removed 6 bases at V and 7 bases at J, leaving 19 bases unmatched. Germline V gene data show CDR1 as LGHNA and CDR2 as YNFKEQ. CDR3 in amino acids: CASSQNGRGPSGGANEQFF. CDR3 DNA: TGTGCCAGCAGTCAAAACGGTCGAGGGCCTAGCGGGGGGGCAAATGAGCAGTTCTTC.

In its sample, this clone was seen once. J is TRBJ1-4 and V is TRBV6-5; D may be TRBD1 (6 bases). V was clipped by 6 bases and J by 8 bases, with 16 bases between them. This CDR3 is built from 14 residues. CDR1 MNHEY and CDR2 SVGAGI come from the germline V gene. The CDR3 sequence is CASSVTGSKEKLFF. For the CDR3, the DNA is TGTGCCAGCAGCGTAACAGGGTCGAAGGAAAAACTGTTTTTT.

This chain joins TRBV30 and TRBJ2-1; 9 bases agree with TRBD2. The ends lost 0 bases at V and 7 bases at J; junction bases unmatched: 10. The length of the CDR3 is 16 residues. Germline V gene lookup returns CDR1 GTSNPN and CDR2 SVGIG (reference sequence). CDR3 protein: CAWSVGLAGGSNEQFF. CDR3 bases: TGTGCCTGGAGTGTAGGATTGGCGGGGGGGAGTAATGAGCAGTTCTTC. Using reference TRBV30 and TRBJ2-1 for the parts outside the CDR3, the full variable domain is SQTIHQWPATLVQPVGSPLSLECTVEGTSNPNLYWYRQAAGRGLQLLFYSVGIGQISSEVPQNLSASRPQDRQFILSSKKLLLSDSGFYLCAWSVGLAGGSNEQFFGPGTRLTVL.

J is TRBJ2-7 and V is TRBV18; 8 bases are a match to TRBD1. Germline CDR1 KGHSH, CDR2 LQKENI. After removal of 2 bases from V and 7 bases from J, the junction contained 10 bases not matched to a gene. CDR3 size: 15 residues. CDR3 protein: CASSPSGGQGWEQYF. For the CDR3, the DNA is TGTGCCAGCTCACCATCTGGCGGACAGGGTTGGGAGCAGTACTTC.

V usage is TRBV2 and J usage is TRBJ2-7; 8 bases align to TRBD1. This CDR3 is built from 14 residues. Germline loops: CDR1 SNHLY, CDR2 FYNNEI. J gave up 0 bases and V 5 bases, and 3 bases lay outside the gene matches. The CDR3 loop is CASSSGTGSYEQYF. The DNA of the CDR3 is TGTGCCAGCAGTTCCGGGACAGGCTCCTACGAGCAGTACTTC.

The J gene is TRBJ1-2, the V gene TRBV7-9, with 7 bases matching TRBD1. From germline, CDR1 is SEHNR and CDR2 FQNEAQ (reference sequence). The CDR3 consists of 13 residues. V lost 5 bases and J lost 6; bases outside the gene matches: 6. CDR3 bases: TGTGCCAGCAGCCCCGGGCAGGGGGATGGCTACACCTTC. It is translated as CASSPGQGDGYTF.

This clone was found a few times. The V call is TRBV24-1, the J call TRBJ2-3, with 11 bases fitting TRBD1. Germline V gene sequence: CDR1 KGHDR, CDR2 SFDVKD. J was trimmed by 7 bases and V by 8 bases; bases with no gene match: 10. The CDR3 spans 15 residues. CDR3 DNA: TGTGCCACCACTCTTTGGGGACAGGGGGAGAATACGCAGTATTTT. Translated, it gives CATTLWGQGENTQYF.

As for this clone: The junction and the germline gene differ at one end; a read error may be behind it. This chain joins TRBV3-1 (or the pseudogene TRBV3-2) and TRBJ2-1, with 7 nucleotides matching TRBD1. Per germline, CDR1 LGHDT and CDR2 YNNKEL (reference sequence). This CDR3 comprises 13 residues. In DNA form, the CDR3 reads TGTGCCAGCAGCCAAGACAGACAGGGAAATGAGATCTTC. This encodes CASSQDRQGNEIF.

The V call is TRBV28, the J call TRBJ2-1; a weak D match, TRBD2 (5 bases). V was clipped by 4 bases and J by 0 bases, with 10 bases between them. CDR1 is MDHEN and CDR2 is SYDVKM in the germline V gene. The CDR3 spans 15 residues. The CDR3 nucleotides read TGTGCCAGCAGTTCCCAGGACTCCTCCTACAATGAGCAGTTCTTC. This codes for CASSSQDSSYNEQFF.

The chain couples TRBV20-1 to TRBJ1-1, with a possible D match to TRBD1 (6 bases). V gave up 6 bases and J gave up 5 bases, with 10 bases separating them. From germline, CDR1 is DFQATT and CDR2 SNEGSKA (reference sequence). CDR3 length: 11 residues. CDR3 region: CSAQTGTEAFF. The DNA of the CDR3 is TGCAGTGCCCAAACAGGGACTGAAGCTTTCTTT.

This clone was detected only once. In DNA, the CDR3 is TGTGCCAGTACAAACAGGGCCCTTTCTGGAAACACCATATATTTT. Translated, it gives CASTNRALSGNTIYF. The chain has TRBV3-1 (or the pseudogene TRBV3-2) and TRBJ1-3; D perhaps matches TRBD1 (6 bases). With 9 bases removed from V and 1 base from J, the gap between germline ends came to 16 bases. The germline V gene has CDR1 LGHDT and CDR2 YNNKEL (reference sequence). The CDR3 contains 15 residues.

The genes are TRBV5-4 and TRBJ2-5; TRBD2 is a possible D gene (5 bases). Trimming cost V 0 bases and J 5 bases, with 14 bases left between them. The CDR3 runs to 15 residues. CDR1 is SGHNT, CDR2 YYREEE, per germline (reference sequence). The CDR3 DNA reads as TGTGCCAGCAGCTTGGGGCCCCGGGAAGTGGAGACCCAGTACTTC. Residues: CASSLGPREVETQYF.

The gene calls are TRBV2 and TRBJ2-7, with 12 bases lining up with TRBD2. The germline gives CDR1 SNHLY, CDR2 FYNNEI. The V segment lost 10 bases and the J segment 0 bases; nucleotides outside the gene matches: 10. The CDR3 has 16 residues. CDR3 DNA sequence: TGTGCCATCCACGGAACTAGCGGGGGGTCCTCCTACGAGCAGTACTTC. Translating it yields CAIHGTSGGSSYEQYF.

The chain combines TRBV7-2 with TRBJ2-3, with 10 bases identical to TRBD2. V was pared by 5 bases and J by 4 bases, with 15 bases of the junction left unmatched. Germline lookup yields CDR1 SGHTA and CDR2 FQGNSA. The CDR3 is 18 residues long. The CDR3 DNA follows: TGTGCCAGCAGCCCTAGTTCTAGCGGGGGTCAAAGGGCAGATACGCAGTATTTT. Translating gives CASSPSSSGGQRADTQYF.

This clone showed up just once. The chain joins TRBV21-1 to TRBJ1-5; TRBD1 is the table's D call and was not checked against the DNA. TRBV21-1 is a listed pseudogene. CDR3 length: 14 residues. This chain's CDR3 is CASSKGQYGQPQHF. CDR3 nucleotides: TGTGCCAGCAGCAAAGGACAGTATGGTCAGCCCCAGCATTTT.

The rearrangement uses TRBV4-1 and TRBJ1-5, with 7 bases fitting TRBD1. Germline loops: CDR1 MGHRA, CDR2 YSYEKL. This CDR3 is 14 amino acids long. Trimming at V came to 4 bases and at J to 3 bases, leaving 3 bases not matched to a gene. The CDR3 DNA sequence: TGCGCCAGCAGCCCACAGGGGATCAATCAGCCCCAGCATTTT. Protein sequence: CASSPQGINQPQHF.

The chain recombines TRBV18 with TRBJ1-2, with TRBD1 identical over 8 bases. CDR3 length equals 14 residues. Per germline, CDR1 KGHSH and CDR2 LQKENI. Unmatched junction bases numbered 5, after V lost 2 bases and J lost 6 bases. The CDR3 DNA is TGTGCCAGCTCACCAGTATCAGGGGGCGATGGCTACACCTTC. Protein sequence: CASSPVSGGDGYTF. The full variable domain, its missing parts supplied by reference TRBV18 and TRBJ1-2, is NAGVMQNPRHLVRRRGQEARLRCSPMKGHSHVYWYRQLPEEGLKFMVYLQKENIIDESGMPKERFSAEFPKEGPSILRIQQVVRGDSAAYFCASSPVSGGDGYTFGSGTRLTVV.

The CDR3 region has the DNA TGTGCCGGCCGACAGGATACGGGAAACTATGGCTACACCTTC. Residues: CAGRQDTGNYGYTF. J is TRBJ1-2 and V is TRBV30, with a tentative D call TRBD1 (6 bases). With 8 bases removed from V and 2 bases from J, the gap between germline ends came to 18 bases. CDR1 is GTSNPN and CDR2 is SVGIG in the germline V gene (reference sequence). The CDR3 runs to 14 residues.

In this sample, this clone turned up a few times. The chain links TRBV5-6 to TRBJ1-3; D gene unclear. The germline gives CDR1 SGHDT, CDR2 YYEEEE. The CDR3 spans 15 residues. Trimming took 0 bases from V and 1 from J, leaving 8 bases between them. CDR3 loop: CASSLETGSGNTIYF. CDR3 DNA: TGTGCCAGCAGCTTGGAAACGGGTTCTGGAAACACCATATATTTT.

The V and J genes are TRBV21-1 and TRBJ2-7; the tabulated D call, TRBD1, remains unverified against the DNA. TRBV21-1 is a listed pseudogene. This CDR3 is 15 amino acids long. The CDR3 region has the DNA TGTGCCAGCAGCAACCCATGGGACAGTTTCTACGAGCAGTACTTC. This sequence encodes CASSNPWDSFYEQYF.

The rearrangement links TRBV6-5 to TRBJ1-1, with 8 nucleotides matching TRBD1. CDR3 length equals 12 residues. Trimming cost V 2 bases and J 11 bases; bases outside gene matches: 4. The germline V gene encodes CDR1 MNHEY and CDR2 SVGAGI. In nucleotides, the CDR3 is TGTGCCAGCAGTTACGACGGACAGGGCGCTTTCTTT. Translation: CASSYDGQGAFF.

The chain recombines TRBV28 with TRBJ1-1; 9 bases map to TRBD1. V was pared by 5 bases and J by 1 base, with 5 bases of the junction left unmatched. The V gene's germline CDR1 is MDHEN and CDR2 SYDVKM. The CDR3 sequence is 15 residues long. CDR3 in amino acids: CASSPPGQGNTEAFF. The CDR3 DNA sequence: TGTGCCAGCAGTCCCCCGGGACAGGGGAACACTGAAGCTTTCTTT.

In the case of this clone: One junction end does not reproduce the germline sequence, and a read error may be involved. J is TRBJ1-1 and V is TRBV7-7; D unclear. This CDR3 has 14 residues. Per the germline V gene, CDR1 is SSHAT and CDR2 is FNYEAQ (reference sequence). CDR3 residues: CASSLNRESTEAFF. CDR3 sequence (DNA): TGTGCTAGCAGTTTAAATCGGGAGTCCACTGAAGCTTTCTTT.

This chain uses TRBV27 with TRBJ2-2; the D is unclear. Trimming stripped 4 bases from V and 0 bases from J, with 9 bases between. The germline V gene has CDR1 MNHEY and CDR2 SMNVEV (reference sequence). The CDR3 spans 15 residues. The CDR3 DNA follows: TGTGCCAGCAGTTCCAGGCCTGCGAACACCGGGGAGCTGTTTTTT. It codes for CASSSRPANTGELFF.

The J gene is TRBJ2-7, the V gene TRBV14, with D perhaps matching TRBD2 (5 bases). Germline V lookup: CDR1 SGHDN, CDR2 FVKESK. The length of the CDR3 is 15 residues. The ends were cut back, 0 bases at V and 1 base at J, with 10 bases in the middle. DNA for the CDR3: TGTGCCAGCAGCCAAGAGAGGGTGAAATCCTACGAGCAGTACTTC. It yields the protein CASSQERVKSYEQYF.

This rearrangement joins TRBV6-6 to TRBJ1-6; 9 bases map to TRBD1. The CDR3 totals 15 residues. Germline V gives CDR1 MNHNY, CDR2 SVGAGI (reference sequence). V lost 5 bases, J lost 5 bases, and 4 bases stayed unmatched. The CDR3 region is CASSLWTGDNSPLHF. Here the CDR3 DNA reads TGTGCCAGCAGTCTCTGGACAGGGGATAATTCACCCCTCCACTTT.

This rearrangement joins TRBV4-1 to TRBJ1-1; D uncertain. Trimming pared 1 base from V and 1 base from J, leaving 7 bases between. The CDR3 has 14 amino acids. CDR1 and CDR2 from the germline V gene are MGHRA and YSYEKL. CDR3 protein: CASSQVAGNTEAFF. DNA for the CDR3: TGCGCCAGCAGCCAAGTGGCAGGGAACACTGAAGCTTTCTTT.

The chain uses TRBV7-9 and TRBJ1-2; TRBD1 might be the D (6 bases). Germline V lookup: CDR1 SEHNR, CDR2 FQNEAQ (reference sequence). Trimming took 7 bases from V and 2 from J, leaving 8 bases between them. This CDR3 has 12 residues. CDR3 loop: CASIQGNYGYTF. CDR3 DNA: TGTGCCAGCATACAGGGCAACTATGGCTACACCTTC.

The rearrangement uses TRBV19 and TRBJ2-3; no firm D call. V gave up 0 bases and J gave up 3 bases, with 4 bases separating them. CDR3 length: 13 amino acids. Germline V gives CDR1 LNHDA, CDR2 SQIVND (reference sequence). CDR3 nucleotides: TGTGCCAGTAGTATAGAACAGACAGATACGCAGTATTTT. This encodes CASSIEQTDTQYF.